The present T cell receptor (beta chain) was sequenced within a study of blood T cells in healthy people across ages. Study observations and caveats: Diversity of TCR beta per million T cells declined in a roughly linear way with age.

With a J-beta primer mix and a sample-barcoded 5' primer, a second PCR ran 7 to 11 cycles. TCRdb redid the calling of the 5' RACE reads with MiXCR, one entry per CDR3 protein. The data contain some 1.5 million distinct CDR3 sequences, roughly 28% of them singletons. This CDR3 region has 16 residues. V gave up 2 bases and J gave up 7 bases, with 18 bases separating them. Germline V CDR1 and CDR2: MDHEN, SYDVKM. About this clonotype itself: Its cognate antigen is unknown.

Donors gave about 10 milliliters of peripheral blood apiece. Samples had at least 7 million PBMCs isolated from them. Material for sequencing was blood. The chain joins TRBV28 to TRBJ2-1; TRBD1 is a possible D gene (7 bases). The TCR was taken from a woman aged 25-40 years in good health. CDR3 sequence: CASSLDRRGRGNEQFF. CDR3 sequence (DNA): TGTGCCAGCAGTTTAGATAGGAGGGGGCGCGGGAATGAGCAGTTCTTC.